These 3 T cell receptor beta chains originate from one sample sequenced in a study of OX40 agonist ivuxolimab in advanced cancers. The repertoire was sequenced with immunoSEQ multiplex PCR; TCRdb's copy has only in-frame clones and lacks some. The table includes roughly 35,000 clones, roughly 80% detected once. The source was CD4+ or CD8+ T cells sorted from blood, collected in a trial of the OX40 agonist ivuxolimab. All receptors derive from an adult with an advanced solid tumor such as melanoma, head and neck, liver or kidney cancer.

The CDR3, as DNA: TGTGCCAGCAGTCCAGGGGCCCCAGATAGCAATCAGCCCCAGCATTTT. Protein sequence: CASSPGAPDSNQPQHF. The chain couples TRBV6-4 to TRBJ1-5; a weak D match, TRBD1 (6 bases). V lost 5 bases and J 0 bases, leaving 14 bases between the germline ends. The CDR3 has 16 residues. Germline V CDR1 and CDR2: MRHNA, SNTAGT.

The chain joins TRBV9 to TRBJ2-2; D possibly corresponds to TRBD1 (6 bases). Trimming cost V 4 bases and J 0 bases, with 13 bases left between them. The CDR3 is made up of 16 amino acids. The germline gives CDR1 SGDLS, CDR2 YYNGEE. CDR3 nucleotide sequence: TGTGCCAGCAGCTCCACAGGGAACGCGAACACCGGGGAGCTGTTTTTT. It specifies CASSSTGNANTGELFF. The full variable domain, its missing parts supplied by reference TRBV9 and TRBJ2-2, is DSGVTQTPKHLITATGQRVTLRCSPRSGDLSVYWYQQSLDQGLQFLIQYYNGEERAKGNILERFSAQQFPDLHSELNLSSLELGDSALYFCASSSTGNANTGELFFGEGSRLTVL.

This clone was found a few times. The CDR3 region is CASSLTYRDDSNYGYTF. The CDR3 nucleotides are TGTGCCAGCAGCTTGACCTACCGGGACGACTCTAACTATGGCTACACCTTC. The V and J genes are TRBV5-6 and TRBJ1-2, with D maybe TRBD1 (5 bases). The V end was cut by 1 base, the J end by 0 bases, with 16 bases between. CDR1 SGHDT and CDR2 YYEEEE come from the germline V gene. The CDR3 has 17 amino acids.